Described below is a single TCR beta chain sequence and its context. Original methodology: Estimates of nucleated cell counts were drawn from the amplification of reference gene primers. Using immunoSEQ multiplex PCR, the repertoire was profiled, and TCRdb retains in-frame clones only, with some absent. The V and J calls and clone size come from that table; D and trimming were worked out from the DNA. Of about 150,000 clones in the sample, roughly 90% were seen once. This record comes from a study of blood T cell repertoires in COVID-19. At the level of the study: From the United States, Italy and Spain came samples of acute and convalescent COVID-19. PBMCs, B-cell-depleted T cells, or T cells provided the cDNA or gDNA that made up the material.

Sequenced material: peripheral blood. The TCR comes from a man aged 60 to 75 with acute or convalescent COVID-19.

The DNA for the CDR3 is TGTGCCAGCAGTTACGGACAGCGTGCTAACTATGGCTACACCTTC. Its translation is CASSYGQRANYGYTF. The J gene is TRBJ1-2, the V gene TRBV6-5; TRBD1 is a possible D gene (6 bases). The length of the CDR3 is 15 residues. CDR1 is MNHEY, CDR2 SVGAGI, per germline. V was clipped by 2 bases and J by 0 bases, with 10 bases between them.